Shown below are 3 T cell receptor beta chains from a single sample sequenced in a study of shared clonotypes between healthy human individuals. Naive CD8 populations comprised CD45RO-negative cells positively selected for CCR7, excluding terminally differentiated effector memory CD45RA+ cells. The protocol was immunoSEQ multiplex PCR, while the TCRdb copy is restricted to in-frame clones and leaves out a portion. The data contain fewer than 1 million clones, about 96% of them seen just once; the ten biggest clones take up around 0.25%. Sequencing was carried out using naive CD8+ T cells sorted from blood. These receptors were obtained from a man aged 25-45 years in good health.

This chain links TRBV7-6 with TRBJ2-7, with no clear D. V was shortened by 3 bases and J by 5 bases, with 11 bases between the two germline ends. Germline-derived CDR1 and CDR2 are SGHVS and FNYEAQ. CDR3 length: 13 amino acids. This CDR3 reads CASSFEQLHEQYF. CDR3 bases: TGTGCCAGCAGCTTCGAACAGCTACACGAGCAGTACTTC.

Comment on this clone: The junction departs from germline at one end; a sequencing error may be responsible. The chain joins TRBV11-2 to TRBJ2-5; 11 bases line up with TRBD1. The CDR3 sequence is 18 residues long. Germline CDR1 is SGHAT and CDR2 is FQNNGV. The CDR3 protein is CASRLGQGANGHQETQYF. In nucleotides, the CDR3 is TGTGCCAGCAGGTTAGGACAGGGGGCGAATGGACACCAAGAGACCCAGTACTTC.

The chain recombines TRBV7-9 with TRBJ2-1; D is undetermined. In germline, CDR1 is SEHNR, CDR2 FQNEAQ (reference sequence). The CDR3 sequence is 13 residues long. V lost 5 bases and J lost 10, with 15 bases in between. This CDR3 is CASSPRLEGEQFF. The CDR3 coding sequence is TGTGCCAGCAGCCCCCGCCTTGAAGGCGAGCAGTTCTTC.